What follows are 25 T cell receptor beta chains derived from one specimen sequenced in a study of T cell responses to AZD1222 COVID-19 vaccine. Profiling relied on immunoSEQ multiplex PCR, and the TCRdb table lists in-frame clones only, not all of them. The sample has around 110,000 clones, roughly 84% seen once; the top ten hold about 9%. The sequenced sample was peripheral blood, obtained on day 0 of AZD1222 vaccination. The source is an adult in good health.

The V gene is TRBV5-4, the J gene TRBJ2-5; 7 bases are shared with TRBD1. The CDR3 covers 14 residues. In germline, CDR1 is SGHNT, CDR2 YYREEE (reference sequence). V was clipped by 4 bases and J by 1 base; unmatched bases: 4. The CDR3 coding sequence is TGTGCCAGCAGCGCCCGGGACAGCCAAGAGACCCAGTACTTC. Residues: CASSARDSQETQYF.

This clone came up a few times. The chain uses TRBV6-6 and TRBJ1-1, with 11 bases lining up with TRBD1. The CDR3 is made up of 16 amino acids. Germline CDR1 is MNHNY and CDR2 is SVGAGI (reference sequence). V trimming: 6 bases; J trimming: 4 bases; junction bases outside the gene matches: 10. In DNA, the CDR3 is TGTGCCAGCAGGTTCAACGCCGGGACAGGGGGCACTGAAGCTTTCTTT. It translates to CASRFNAGTGGTEAFF.

A single count supports this clone. The chain combines TRBV3-1 (or the pseudogene TRBV3-2) with TRBJ2-7; D possibly matches TRBD1 or TRBD2 (6 bases each). This CDR3 has 16 amino acids. Germline V gives CDR1 LGHDT, CDR2 YNNKEL (reference sequence). Trimming shortened V by 7 bases and J by 1 base, and 20 bases separated the two germline ends. The CDR3 DNA reads TGTGCCAGCACCTGGGGGCTCGGGGGCGCTTCCTACGAGCAGTACTTC. This encodes CASTWGLGGASYEQYF.

The chain joins TRBV7-9 to TRBJ2-1, with 7 bases lining up with TRBD2. From germline, CDR1 is SEHNR and CDR2 FQNEAQ (reference sequence). Trimming took 5 bases from V and 7 from J; bases not matched to a gene: 5. The CDR3 spans 13 residues. The CDR3 here is CASSVAGANEQFF. DNA for the CDR3: TGTGCCAGCAGCGTGGCGGGAGCAAATGAGCAGTTCTTC.

This clone was detected only once. The chain is built from TRBV15 and TRBJ2-1, with D possibly matching TRBD2 (5 bases). Germline lookup yields CDR1 LNHNV and CDR2 YYDKDF (reference sequence). The V gene lost 0 bases and the J gene lost 0 bases, with 12 bases spanning the gap. The length of the CDR3 is 17 residues. CDR3 coding DNA: TGTGCCACCAGCAGAGAGGTGGGAGTTGGCTCCTACAATGAGCAGTTCTTC. The encoded protein is CATSREVGVGSYNEQFF.

The chain uses TRBV24-1 and TRBJ2-5; possible D gene TRBD1, 7 bases. V was trimmed by 2 bases and J by 5 bases, leaving 14 bases between them. Per the germline V gene, CDR1 is KGHDR and CDR2 is SFDVKD. This CDR3 has 15 amino acids. The CDR3 bases are TGTGCCACCAGTGATTCCTACCAGGGGGGTGAGACCCAGTACTTC. Amino acid sequence: CATSDSYQGGETQYF.

This clone showed up just a few times. The chain uses TRBV10-3 and TRBJ2-2; no reliable D call. V gave up 6 bases and J gave up 5 bases, with 10 bases separating them. Germline loops: CDR1 ENHRY, CDR2 SYGVKD. This CDR3 region has 13 residues. The CDR3 sequence: CAIRVPGTGELFF. In DNA form, the CDR3 reads TGTGCCATCAGGGTCCCCGGAACCGGGGAGCTGTTTTTT.

The J gene is TRBJ2-1, the V gene TRBV15; 16 bases match TRBD2. The CDR3 is 20 residues long. The J segment lost 10 bases and the V segment lost 0 bases, leaving 15 bases of the junction unmatched. CDR1 is LNHNV, CDR2 YYDKDF, per germline (reference sequence). In DNA, the CDR3 is TGTGCCACCAGCAGAGATCCGGATCCGGGACTAGCGGGGGGGCTAGGAGAGCAGTTCTTC. Translating it yields CATSRDPDPGLAGGLGEQFF. Combining the CDR3 with reference TRBV15 and TRBJ2-1 gives the whole variable domain DAMVIQNPRYQVTQFGKPVTLSCSQTLNHNVMYWYQQKSSQAPKLLFHYYDKDFNNEADTPDNFQSRRPNTSFCFLDIRSPGLGDTAMYLCATSRDPDPGLAGGLGEQFFGPGTRLTVL.

This clone was counted a few times. The chain is built from TRBV27 and TRBJ1-1; 9 bases fit TRBD1. The CDR3 length is 14 residues. V trimming: 5 bases; J trimming: 6 bases; junction bases outside the gene matches: 7. Germline assignment: CDR1 MNHEY and CDR2 SMNVEV (reference sequence). The CDR3 region is CASSTTGGTSEAFF. CDR3 coding DNA: TGTGCCAGCAGTACGACAGGGGGTACTTCTGAAGCTTTCTTT.

The CDR3 spells CATSTRNTGELFF. The DNA for the CDR3 is TGTGCCACCAGTACCCGGAACACCGGGGAGCTGTTTTTT. The gene calls are TRBV15 and TRBJ2-2; D not resolved. The CDR3 totals 13 residues. Germline V gene sequence: CDR1 LNHNV, CDR2 YYDKDF (reference sequence). The V end lost 6 bases, the J end lost 1 base, and 6 bases lay between the germline ends.

The chain links TRBV6-6 to TRBJ2-7; TRBD2 is a possible D gene (6 bases). V lost 0 bases and J 2 bases, leaving 11 bases between the germline ends. The CDR3 is 15 amino acids. Looked up from germline, CDR1 is MNHNY and CDR2 is SVGAGI (reference sequence). The CDR3: CASSYSNWGAYEQYF. CDR3 sequence (DNA): TGTGCCAGCAGTTACTCGAACTGGGGGGCCTACGAGCAGTACTTC.

About this clone: The junction does not match germline at one end; this may be a read error. CDR3 in DNA: TGCGCCAGCACCTTGGGACAGGGGTATGGCTACACCTTC. Translation gives CASTLGQGYGYTF. The chain carries TRBV5-1 and TRBJ1-2; TRBD1 matches 10 bases. Looked up from germline, CDR1 is SGHRS and CDR2 is YFSETQ. The CDR3 spans 13 residues.

This chain uses TRBV11-2 with TRBJ2-1, with 12 bases aligning to TRBD2. With 8 bases clipped from V and 6 bases from J, the junction kept 5 bases outside the gene matches. Germline CDR1 and CDR2: SGHAT and FQNNGV. The length of the CDR3 is 14 residues. The CDR3 reads CASLRLAGVNEQFF. Here the CDR3 DNA reads TGTGCCAGCCTAAGACTAGCGGGAGTCAATGAGCAGTTCTTC.

The chain employs TRBV10-3 and TRBJ1-3; the match to TRBD1 covers 8 bases. The CDR3 consists of 15 residues. With 7 bases clipped from V and 2 bases from J, the junction kept 7 bases outside the gene matches. Germline V gene lookup returns CDR1 ENHRY and CDR2 SYGVKD. The CDR3 region has the DNA TGTGCCATCACCCAGGGGGCCGGAGCTGGAAACACCATATATTTT. Residues: CAITQGAGAGNTIYF.

DNA of the CDR3: TGTGCCAGCTCATCGGTTCAATCGGGACAGGGCTGGCAGCCCCAGCATTTT. Translation: CASSSVQSGQGWQPQHF. The rearrangement uses TRBV18 and TRBJ1-5, with 9 bases lining up with TRBD1. Trimming at V came to 5 bases and at J to 7 bases, leaving 15 bases not matched to a gene. The germline CDR1 and CDR2 sequences are KGHSH and LQKENI. The CDR3 has 17 residues.

The genes are TRBV11-2 and TRBJ1-6; D possibly corresponds to TRBD1 (6 bases). Trimming cost V 6 bases and J 10 bases, with 13 bases left between them. Germline lookup yields CDR1 SGHAT and CDR2 FQNNGV. This CDR3 contains 13 residues. Here the CDR3 DNA reads TGTGCCAGCAGAACAGGGATCGGATCACCCCTCCACTTT. Translating gives CASRTGIGSPLHF.

CDR3 region: CATSHPGQEDNEQFF. The CDR3 DNA sequence: TGTGCCACCAGCCACCCGGGACAGGAGGACAATGAGCAGTTCTTC. J is TRBJ2-1 and V is TRBV24-1, with 8 bases that match TRBD1. V shed 7 bases, J shed 5 bases, and the junction held 9 bases outside the gene matches. Germline CDR1 and CDR2: KGHDR and SFDVKD. The CDR3 loop spans 15 amino acids.

This sequence joins TRBV6-1 and TRBJ1-1; TRBD1 matches 8 bases. V shed 1 base, J shed 3 bases, and the junction held 7 bases outside the gene matches. The CDR3 length is 16 residues. Germline V gene data show CDR1 as MNHNS and CDR2 as SASEGT. The CDR3 sequence is CASSEDGRGLYTEAFF. The CDR3 coding sequence is TGTGCCAGCAGTGAAGATGGCAGGGGGCTGTACACTGAAGCTTTCTTT.

The chain uses TRBV10-2 and TRBJ1-2, with 7 bases aligning to TRBD1. The CDR3 spans 13 residues. V trimming: 6 bases; J trimming: 2 bases; junction bases outside the gene matches: 3. From germline, CDR1 is WSHSY and CDR2 SAAADI. This CDR3 reads CASRDRRNYGYTF. The CDR3 DNA follows: TGCGCCAGCAGGGACAGGAGAAACTATGGCTACACCTTC.

This chain uses TRBV2 with TRBJ2-5, with D uncertain. CDR3 length: 14 residues. Germline loops: CDR1 SNHLY, CDR2 FYNNEI. The V and J ends lost 3 bases and 5 bases respectively, with 13 bases between them. The CDR3 DNA follows: TGTGCCAGCAGTGATCTAGACTTGGGTGAGACCCAGTACTTC. Its protein product is CASSDLDLGETQYF.

By sample fraction, this clone is medium-sized. In nucleotides, the CDR3 is TGTGCCAGCAAAGAGGACAGTACTAACTATGGCTACACCTTC. This gives the protein CASKEDSTNYGYTF. The chain has TRBV6-5 and TRBJ1-2; possible D gene TRBD1, 6 bases. This CDR3 contains 14 residues. The germline V gene encodes CDR1 MNHEY and CDR2 SVGAGI. V lost 7 bases to trimming and J lost 0 bases, with 12 bases between them.

The rearrangement links TRBV10-3 to TRBJ1-2, with D unresolved. Germline V gene lookup returns CDR1 ENHRY and CDR2 SYGVKD. This CDR3 is 13 amino acids long. The V and J ends lost 0 bases and 8 bases respectively, with 10 bases between them. The CDR3 here is CAISESNEEGYTF. The DNA for the CDR3 is TGTGCCATCAGTGAGTCGAACGAGGAAGGCTACACCTTC.

The sample holds a few counts of this clone. This sample also contains other DNA sequences that code for the same CDR3. The chain is built from TRBV24-1 and TRBJ2-2; D uncertain. Per the germline V gene, CDR1 is KGHDR and CDR2 is SFDVKD. The length of the CDR3 is 13 residues. Trimming pared 3 bases from V and 5 bases from J, leaving 6 bases between. The CDR3 nucleotides read TGTGCCACCAGTGATCTGGGGACCGGGGAGCTGTTTTTT. Translation gives CATSDLGTGELFF.

As to this clone: Germline and junction disagree at one end, which may indicate a read error. The V and J genes are TRBV7-7 and TRBJ2-2; TRBD1 matches 8 bases. Germline lookup yields CDR1 SSHAT and CDR2 FNYEAQ (reference sequence). CDR3 size: 17 residues. CDR3 sequence (DNA): TGTGCTAGCAGCTTATCTGGGCAGGGGGCGACCACCGGGGAGCTGTTTTTT. This gives the protein CASSLSGQGATTGELFF.

This clone was observed a handful of times. This rearrangement joins TRBV19 to TRBJ2-1, with D perhaps given as TRBD1 or TRBD2 (5 bases each). This CDR3 has 14 amino acids. The germline V gene has CDR1 LNHDA and CDR2 SQIVND (reference sequence). The ends were cut back, 5 bases at V and 5 bases at J, with 13 bases in the middle. CDR3 amino acids: CASSAMGVDNEQFF. CDR3 nucleotide sequence: TGTGCCAGTAGTGCTATGGGGGTCGACAATGAGCAGTTCTTC.